The 17 T cell receptor beta chains in this list originate from one sample, sequenced in a study of shared clonotypes between healthy human individuals. The repertoire was sequenced with immunoSEQ multiplex PCR; TCRdb's copy has only in-frame clones and lacks some. This table holds 2 million to 2.5 million clones, about 92% found once. Sequencing was carried out using naive CD4+ T cells from PBMCs. Subset reported: CD45RA+ positively selected. These receptors originate from a man in his late teens or twenties in good health. Some clones in this sample may be carry-over from other donors' samples.

Note on this clone: Other DNA sequences in the sample encode the same CDR3. The chain combines TRBV28 with TRBJ2-2; perhaps TRBD1 as D (5 bases). The CDR3 extends over 14 amino acids. Looked up from germline, CDR1 is MDHEN and CDR2 is SYDVKM. V was trimmed by 4 bases and J by 1 base, leaving 7 bases between them. The CDR3 DNA reads TGTGCCAGCAGTTCCACAGGGAACACCGGGGAGCTGTTTTTT. Its protein is CASSSTGNTGELFF. Full variable domain (missing parts from reference TRBV28 and TRBJ2-2): DVKVTQSSRYLVKRTGEKVFLECVQDMDHENMFWYRQDPGLGLRLIYFSYDVKMKEKGDIPEGYSVSREKKERFSLILESASTNQTSMYLCASSSTGNTGELFFGEGSRLTVL.

The chain combines TRBV2 with TRBJ1-2, with a possible D match to TRBD1 (5 bases). Deletions cut 4 bases from V and 1 base from J, with 16 bases between. The CDR3 sequence is 16 residues long. The V gene's germline CDR1 is SNHLY and CDR2 FYNNEI. The CDR3 is CASSGGTGEINYGYTF. DNA of the CDR3: TGTGCCAGCAGTGGGGGGACGGGAGAGATTAACTATGGCTACACCTTC.

The J gene is TRBJ1-1, the V gene TRBV6-1, with D unclear. The length of the CDR3 is 16 residues. V shed 0 bases and J shed 7 bases, with 18 bases lying between them. Germline assignment: CDR1 MNHNS and CDR2 SASEGT. The CDR3 loop is CASSEAGDLGYYEAFF. In nucleotides, the CDR3 is TGTGCCAGCAGTGAAGCGGGTGACCTGGGCTATTATGAAGCTTTCTTT.

The CDR3 region has the DNA TGTGCCAGCAGCCTCCCGGGACAGGGGTTCACCGGGGAGCTGTTTTTT. Translated, it gives CASSLPGQGFTGELFF. This rearrangement joins TRBV5-6 to TRBJ2-2; TRBD1 agrees at 10 bases. Trimming removed 4 bases from V and 4 bases from J; junction bases left unmatched: 7. CDR3 length equals 16 residues. Looked up from germline, CDR1 is SGHDT and CDR2 is YYEEEE.

This clone appeared once. The rearrangement joins TRBV4-1 to TRBJ2-1, with 8 bases aligning to TRBD1. The CDR3 totals 17 residues. Losses at the gene ends were 5 bases for V and 0 bases for J; bases not matched to a gene: 9. Germline-derived CDR1 and CDR2 are MGHRA and YSYEKL. The CDR3 is CASSGQGADLSYNEQFF. CDR3 bases: TGCGCCAGCAGCGGGCAGGGGGCCGACCTCTCCTACAATGAGCAGTTCTTC.

The chain is built from TRBV7-9 and TRBJ2-1; TRBD1 agrees at 7 bases. Germline V CDR1 and CDR2: SEHNR, FQNEAQ (reference sequence). This CDR3 contains 14 residues. V was clipped by 6 bases and J by 7 bases; unmatched bases: 9. In nucleotides, the CDR3 is TGTGCCAGCAGACGTTTTTTGGACAGGAATGAGCAGTTCTTC. It yields the protein CASRRFLDRNEQFF. The entire variable domain, with the rest obtained from reference TRBV7-9 and TRBJ2-1, is as follows: DTGVSQNPRHKITKRGQNVTFRCDPISEHNRLYWYRQTLGQGPEFLTYFQNEAQLEKSRLLSDRFSAERPKGSFSTLEIQRTEQGDSAMYLCASRRFLDRNEQFFGPGTRLTVL.

This clone showed up just a few times. J is TRBJ1-1 and V is TRBV11-2; D is possibly TRBD1 (6 bases). The germline V gene has CDR1 SGHAT and CDR2 FQNNGV. This CDR3 region has 15 residues. V lost 1 base to trimming and J lost 1 base, with 10 bases between them. The CDR3 spells CASSLAGTKNTEAFF. As DNA, the CDR3 is TGTGCCAGCAGCTTAGCCGGGACAAAGAACACTGAAGCTTTCTTT.

V usage is TRBV7-2 and J usage is TRBJ1-2; perhaps TRBD1 as D (6 bases). Germline V lookup: CDR1 SGHTA, CDR2 FQGNSA. This CDR3 has 14 residues. The V end lost 1 base, the J end lost 8 bases, and 14 bases lay between the germline ends. DNA of the CDR3: TGTGCCAGCAGCTTAGTATGGGGGCGCGACGGCTACACCTTC. Amino acids: CASSLVWGRDGYTF.

V is TRBV5-1 and J is TRBJ2-5; 9 bases are shared with TRBD1. The J segment lost 4 bases and the V segment lost 7 bases, leaving 11 bases of the junction unmatched. The CDR3 sequence is 15 residues long. Germline CDR1 SGHRS, CDR2 YFSETQ. The CDR3 DNA follows: TGCGCCAGCGGGAACCGGGACAGGGTAGTAGAGACCCAGTACTTC. Its protein product is CASGNRDRVVETQYF. Full variable domain (remainder filled in from reference TRBV5-1 and TRBJ2-5): KAGVTQTPRYLIKTRGQQVTLSCSPISGHRSVSWYQQTPGQGLQFLFEYFSETQRNKGNFPGRFSGRQFSNSRSEMNVSTLELGDSALYLCASGNRDRVVETQYFGPGTRLLVL.

This clone was picked up one time. The V and J genes are TRBV11-1 and TRBJ2-3; D is perhaps TRBD1 (6 bases). The germline V and J ends were trimmed by 5 bases and 0 bases, with 12 bases remaining between them. The CDR3 loop spans 15 amino acids. Germline V CDR1 and CDR2: SGHAT, FQDESV (reference sequence). Written as DNA, the CDR3 is TGTGCCAGCAGCGTGCAGGGGAAGAGCACAGATACGCAGTATTTT. Its translation is CASSVQGKSTDTQYF. Together with reference TRBV11-1 and TRBJ2-3, the CDR3 gives the full variable domain: EAEVAQSPRYKITEKSQAVAFWCDPISGHATLYWYRQILGQGPELLVQFQDESVVDDSQLPKDRFSAERLKGVDSTLKIQPAELGDSAMYLCASSVQGKSTDTQYFGPGTRLTVL.

The chain carries TRBV18 and TRBJ1-2; D not certain. CDR3 length: 13 amino acids. Trimming cost V 3 bases and J 6 bases, with 11 bases left between them. CDR1 KGHSH and CDR2 LQKENI come from the germline V gene. This CDR3 is CASSPSHLHGYTF. The DNA for the CDR3 is TGTGCCAGCTCACCCTCCCATTTACATGGCTACACCTTC.

The rearrangement links TRBV11-3 to TRBJ2-7; D is possibly TRBD1 (5 bases). Per the germline V gene, CDR1 is SGHNT and CDR2 is YENEEA. V was trimmed by 6 bases and J by 3 bases, leaving 9 bases between them. There are 12 residues in the CDR3. CDR3 residues: CASSGHLYEQYF. As DNA, the CDR3 is TGTGCCAGCAGTGGACACCTCTACGAGCAGTACTTC.

The rearrangement joins TRBV6-4 to TRBJ2-5; unclear D gene. This CDR3 is built from 10 residues. Looked up from germline, CDR1 is MRHNA and CDR2 is SNTAGT. V was cut by 9 bases and J by 9 bases, with 11 bases left in between. CDR3 DNA: TGTGCCAGGACATCCGGGTCCCAGTACTTC. Residues: CARTSGSQYF.

The chain links TRBV7-9 to TRBJ2-1, with TRBD2 matching 11 bases. The CDR3 is 17 residues long. Germline V gene sequence: CDR1 SEHNR, CDR2 FQNEAQ (reference sequence). The V gene end was trimmed by 3 bases and the J gene end by 9 bases; junction bases not matched to a gene: 13. CDR3 loop: CASSFSSGRRLGPEQFF. As DNA, the CDR3 is TGTGCCAGCAGCTTTTCTAGCGGGAGGAGATTGGGTCCTGAGCAGTTCTTC.

A single count supports this clone. The CDR3 reads CASTGIWRTEAFF. CDR3 nucleotide sequence: TGTGCCAGCACTGGCATCTGGAGAACTGAAGCTTTCTTT. V is TRBV6-1 and J is TRBJ1-1; D not certain. Between the trimmed V and J ends, which lost 7 bases and 5 bases, there was a span of 14 bases. Germline assignment: CDR1 MNHNS and CDR2 SASEGT. The length of the CDR3 is 13 residues.

CDR3 amino acids: CASADYPEQETQYF. In DNA form, the CDR3 reads TGTGCCAGCGCAGACTATCCCGAGCAAGAGACCCAGTACTTC. The chain links TRBV7-3 to TRBJ2-5, with D tentatively TRBD2 (5 bases). V was shortened by 8 bases and J by 2 bases, with 15 bases between the two germline ends. The CDR3 sequence is 14 residues long. Germline CDR1 and CDR2: SGHTA and FQGTGA.

The chain joins TRBV4-2 to TRBJ1-1; 8 bases match TRBD1. Germline V gene data show CDR1 as LGHNA and CDR2 as YNFKEQ. The V and J ends lost 0 bases and 4 bases, in that order; junction bases with no gene match: 10. The CDR3 runs 17 residues. Here the CDR3 DNA reads TGTGCCAGCAGCCAAGATCGCTGGACAGGGTTAGGCACTGAAGCTTTCTTT. This codes for CASSQDRWTGLGTEAFF.